This T cell receptor (beta chain) was recovered during a study of STAT5B mutations in CD4+ large granular lymphocyte leukemia. The assay was run at survey level. As processed by the authors: A productive frequency of 2.59 x 10-5 was the lowest detectable. Sequencing used immunoSEQ multiplex PCR; TCRdb keeps in-frame clones, though not all of them. V and J calls plus clone size are reproduced from that table; the DNA served to infer D and trimming. The sample yields hundreds of clones, nearly 70% seen once. The study, taken as a whole, reports: 8/27 top patient clones versus 2/35 control clones were TRBV06-family.

With regard to this clone: What it binds is not known.

V gave up 3 bases and J gave up 2 bases, with 17 bases separating them. CDR3 size: 16 residues. CDR1 and CDR2 from the germline V gene are GTSNPN and SVGIG (reference sequence). The gene calls are TRBV30 and TRBJ1-5, with D possibly TRBD1 on 5 matching bases. The receptor's source is a man aged 60-69 years with CD4+ T-cell large granular lymphocyte leukemia. Sequencing used PBMCs. Here the CDR3 reads CAWRPPLGGGNQPQHF. The CDR3 DNA sequence: TGTGCCTGGAGGCCTCCCCTTGGGGGAGGCAATCAGCCCCAGCATTTT.